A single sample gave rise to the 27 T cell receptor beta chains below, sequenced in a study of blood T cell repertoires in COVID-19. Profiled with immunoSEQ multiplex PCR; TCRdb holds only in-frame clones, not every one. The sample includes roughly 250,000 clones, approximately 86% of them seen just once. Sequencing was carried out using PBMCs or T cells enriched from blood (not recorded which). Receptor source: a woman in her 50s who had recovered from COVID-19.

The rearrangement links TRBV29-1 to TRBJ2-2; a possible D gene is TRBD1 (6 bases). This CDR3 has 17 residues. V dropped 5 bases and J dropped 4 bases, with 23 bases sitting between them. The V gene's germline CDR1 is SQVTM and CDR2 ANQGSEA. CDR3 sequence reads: CSVRGLVGTSITGELFF. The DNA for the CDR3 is TGCAGCGTTAGAGGCTTGGTCGGGACATCCATCACCGGGGAGCTGTTTTTT.

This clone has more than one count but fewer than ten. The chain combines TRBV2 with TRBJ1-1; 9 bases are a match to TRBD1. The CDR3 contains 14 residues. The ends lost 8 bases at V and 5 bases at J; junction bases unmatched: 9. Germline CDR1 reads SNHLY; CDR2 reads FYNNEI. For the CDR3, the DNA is TGTGCCAGCCCAGGGGACAGGGAAAGGACTGAAGCTTTCTTT. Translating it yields CASPGDRERTEAFF.

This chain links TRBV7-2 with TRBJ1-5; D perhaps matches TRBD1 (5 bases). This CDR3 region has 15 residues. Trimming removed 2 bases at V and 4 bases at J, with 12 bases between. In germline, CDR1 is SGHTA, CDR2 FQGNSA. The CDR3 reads CASSLFRGGNQPQHF. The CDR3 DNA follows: TGTGCCAGCAGCTTATTTCGTGGGGGGAATCAGCCCCAGCATTTT.

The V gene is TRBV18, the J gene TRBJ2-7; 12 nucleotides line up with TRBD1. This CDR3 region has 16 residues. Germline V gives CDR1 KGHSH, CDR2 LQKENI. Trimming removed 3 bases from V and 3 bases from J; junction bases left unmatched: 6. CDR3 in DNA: TGTGCCAGCTCACCCCCCGGGACAGGGGGCGACTACGAGCAGTACTTC. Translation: CASSPPGTGGDYEQYF.

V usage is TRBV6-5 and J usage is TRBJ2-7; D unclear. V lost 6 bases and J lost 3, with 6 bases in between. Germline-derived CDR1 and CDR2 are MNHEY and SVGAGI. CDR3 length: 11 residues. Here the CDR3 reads CASRGYYEQYF. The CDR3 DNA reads TGTGCCAGCAGGGGCTACTACGAGCAGTACTTC.

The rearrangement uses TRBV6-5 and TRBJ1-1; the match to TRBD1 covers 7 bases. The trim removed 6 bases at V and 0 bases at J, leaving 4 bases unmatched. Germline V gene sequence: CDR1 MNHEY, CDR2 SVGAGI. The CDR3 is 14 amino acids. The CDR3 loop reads CASRQTGLNTEAFF. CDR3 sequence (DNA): TGTGCCAGCAGACAGACAGGGCTGAACACTGAAGCTTTCTTT.

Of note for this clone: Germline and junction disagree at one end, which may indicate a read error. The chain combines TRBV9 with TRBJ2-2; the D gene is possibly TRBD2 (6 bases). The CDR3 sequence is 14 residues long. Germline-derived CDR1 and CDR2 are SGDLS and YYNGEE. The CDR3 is CASSVEGHTGELFF. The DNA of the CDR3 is TGTGCCAGCAGCGTGGAGGGTCACACAGGGGAGCTGTTTTTT.

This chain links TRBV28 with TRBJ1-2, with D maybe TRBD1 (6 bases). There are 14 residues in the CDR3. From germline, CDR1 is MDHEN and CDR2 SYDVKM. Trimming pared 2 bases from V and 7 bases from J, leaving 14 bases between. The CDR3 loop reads CASSLGTLVGGYTF. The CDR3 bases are TGTGCCAGCAGTTTAGGGACACTGGTTGGTGGCTACACCTTC.

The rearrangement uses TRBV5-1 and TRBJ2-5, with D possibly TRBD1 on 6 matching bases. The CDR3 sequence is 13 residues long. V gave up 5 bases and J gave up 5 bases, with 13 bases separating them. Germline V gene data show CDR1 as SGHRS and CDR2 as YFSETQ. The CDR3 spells CASSSGVEETQYF. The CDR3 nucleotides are TGCGCCAGCAGTTCAGGGGTGGAGGAGACCCAGTACTTC.

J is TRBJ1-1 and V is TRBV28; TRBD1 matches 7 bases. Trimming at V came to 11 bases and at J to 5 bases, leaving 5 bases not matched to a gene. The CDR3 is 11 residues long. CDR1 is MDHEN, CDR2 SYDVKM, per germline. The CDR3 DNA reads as TGTGCCCTAGGGGGCAGGACTGAAGCTTTCTTT. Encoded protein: CALGGRTEAFF.

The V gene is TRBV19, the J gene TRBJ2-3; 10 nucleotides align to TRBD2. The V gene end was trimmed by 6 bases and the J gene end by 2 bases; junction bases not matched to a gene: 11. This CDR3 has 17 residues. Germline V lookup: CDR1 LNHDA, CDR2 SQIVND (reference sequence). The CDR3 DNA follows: TGTGCCAGTAGGGACAGTGTAGCGGGAGGTACCACAGATACGCAGTATTTT. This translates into CASRDSVAGGTTDTQYF.

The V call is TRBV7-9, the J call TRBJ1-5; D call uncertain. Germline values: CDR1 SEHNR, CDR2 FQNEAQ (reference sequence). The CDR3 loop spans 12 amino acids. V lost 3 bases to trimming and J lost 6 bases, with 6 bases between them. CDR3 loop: CASSFEGQPQHF. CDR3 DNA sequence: TGTGCCAGCAGCTTCGAGGGTCAGCCCCAGCATTTT.

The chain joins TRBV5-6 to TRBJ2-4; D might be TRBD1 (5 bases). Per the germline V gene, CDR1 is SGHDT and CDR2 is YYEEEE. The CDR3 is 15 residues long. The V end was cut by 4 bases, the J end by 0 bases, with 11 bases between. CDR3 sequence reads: CASSPGAVAKNIQYF. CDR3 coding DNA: TGTGCCAGCAGCCCTGGGGCGGTAGCCAAAAACATTCAGTACTTC.

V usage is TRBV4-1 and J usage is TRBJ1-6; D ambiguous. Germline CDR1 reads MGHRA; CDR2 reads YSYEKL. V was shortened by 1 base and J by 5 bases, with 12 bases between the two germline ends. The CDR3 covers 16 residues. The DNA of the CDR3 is TGCGCCAGCAGCCAAGGCCACACACTAGATAATTCACCCCTCCACTTT. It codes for CASSQGHTLDNSPLHF.

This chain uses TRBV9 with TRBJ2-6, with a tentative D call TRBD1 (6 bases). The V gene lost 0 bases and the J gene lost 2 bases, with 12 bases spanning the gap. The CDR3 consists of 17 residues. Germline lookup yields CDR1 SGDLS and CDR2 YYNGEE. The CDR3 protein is CASSVAPDRPGANVLTF. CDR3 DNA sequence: TGTGCCAGCAGCGTAGCGCCAGACAGGCCTGGGGCCAACGTCCTGACTTTC.

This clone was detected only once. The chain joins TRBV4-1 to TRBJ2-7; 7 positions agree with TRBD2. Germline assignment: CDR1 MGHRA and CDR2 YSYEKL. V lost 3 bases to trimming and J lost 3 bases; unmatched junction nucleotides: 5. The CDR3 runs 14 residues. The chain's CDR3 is CASSQRETVYEQYF. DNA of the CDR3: TGCGCCAGCAGCCAGCGGGAGACCGTCTACGAGCAGTACTTC.

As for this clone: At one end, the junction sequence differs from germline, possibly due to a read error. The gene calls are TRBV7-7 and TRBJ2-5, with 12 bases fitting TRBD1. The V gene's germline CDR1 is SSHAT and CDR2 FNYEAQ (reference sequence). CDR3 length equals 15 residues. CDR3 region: CASSTGTGGLETQYF. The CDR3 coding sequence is TGTGCTAGCAGCACCGGGACAGGGGGCCTGGAGACCCAGTACTTC.

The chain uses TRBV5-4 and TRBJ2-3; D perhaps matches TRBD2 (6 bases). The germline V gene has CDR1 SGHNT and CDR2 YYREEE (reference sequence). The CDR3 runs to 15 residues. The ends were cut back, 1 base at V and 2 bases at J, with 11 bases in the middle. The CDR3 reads CASSLKGRPTDTQYF. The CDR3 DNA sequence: TGTGCCAGCAGCTTGAAGGGGAGGCCCACAGATACGCAGTATTTT.

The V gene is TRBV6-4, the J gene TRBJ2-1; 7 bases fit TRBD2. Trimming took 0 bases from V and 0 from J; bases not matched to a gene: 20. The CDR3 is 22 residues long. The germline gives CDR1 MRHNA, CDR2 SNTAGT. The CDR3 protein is CASSDSYDVRERILSSYNEQFF. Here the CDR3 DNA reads TGTGCCAGCAGTGACTCGTACGATGTGCGGGAGAGGATCCTTAGCTCCTACAATGAGCAGTTCTTC.

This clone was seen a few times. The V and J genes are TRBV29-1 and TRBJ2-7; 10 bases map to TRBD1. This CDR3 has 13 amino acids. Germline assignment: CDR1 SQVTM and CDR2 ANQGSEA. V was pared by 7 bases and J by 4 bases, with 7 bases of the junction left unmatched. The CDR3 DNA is TGCAGCGCTCTCCGGGACAGGGGATACGAGCAGTACTTC. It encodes CSALRDRGYEQYF.

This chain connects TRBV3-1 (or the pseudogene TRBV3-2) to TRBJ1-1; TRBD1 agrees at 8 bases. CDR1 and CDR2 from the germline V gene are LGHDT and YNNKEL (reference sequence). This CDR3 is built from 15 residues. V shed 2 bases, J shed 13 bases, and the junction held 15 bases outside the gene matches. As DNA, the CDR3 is TGTGCCAGCAGCCAAAGGGACCCAAGGGCAGGGGGCGTTTTCTTT. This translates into CASSQRDPRAGGVFF.

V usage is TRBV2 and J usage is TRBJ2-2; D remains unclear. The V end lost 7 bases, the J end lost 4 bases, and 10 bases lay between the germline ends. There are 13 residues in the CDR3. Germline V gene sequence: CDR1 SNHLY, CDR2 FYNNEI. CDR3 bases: TGTGCCAGCAACCGAGATACCACCGGGGAGCTGTTTTTT. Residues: CASNRDTTGELFF.

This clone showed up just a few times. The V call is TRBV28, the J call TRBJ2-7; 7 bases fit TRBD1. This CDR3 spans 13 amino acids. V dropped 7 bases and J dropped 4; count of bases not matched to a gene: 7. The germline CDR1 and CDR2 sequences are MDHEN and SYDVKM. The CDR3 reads CASTTGQKYEQYF. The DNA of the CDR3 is TGTGCCAGCACTACGGGACAGAAATACGAGCAGTACTTC.

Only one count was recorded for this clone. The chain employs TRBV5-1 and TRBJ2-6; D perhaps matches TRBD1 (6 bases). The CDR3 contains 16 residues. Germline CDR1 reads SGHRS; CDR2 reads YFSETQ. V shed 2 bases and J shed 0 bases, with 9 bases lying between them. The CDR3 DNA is TGCGCCAGCAGCTTAGGGACACCCTCTGGGGCCAACGTCCTGACTTTC. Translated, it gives CASSLGTPSGANVLTF.

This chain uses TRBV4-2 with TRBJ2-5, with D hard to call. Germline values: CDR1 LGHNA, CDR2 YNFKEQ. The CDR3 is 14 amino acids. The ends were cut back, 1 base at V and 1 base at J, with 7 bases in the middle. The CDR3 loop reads CASSQGNGQETQYF. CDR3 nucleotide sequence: TGTGCCAGCAGCCAAGGTAACGGCCAAGAGACCCAGTACTTC.

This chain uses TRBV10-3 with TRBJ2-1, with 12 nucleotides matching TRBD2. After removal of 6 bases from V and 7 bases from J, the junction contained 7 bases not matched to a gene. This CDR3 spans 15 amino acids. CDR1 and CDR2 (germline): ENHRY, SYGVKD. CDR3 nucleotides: TGTGCCATCAGAGGCACTAGCGGGAGGCAAAATGAGCAGTTCTTC. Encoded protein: CAIRGTSGRQNEQFF.

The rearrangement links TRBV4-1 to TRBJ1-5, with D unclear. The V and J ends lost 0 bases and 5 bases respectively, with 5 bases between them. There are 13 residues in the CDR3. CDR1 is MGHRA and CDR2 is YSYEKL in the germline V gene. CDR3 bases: TGCGCCAGCAGCCAAGATCCCTATCAGCCCCAGCATTTT. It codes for CASSQDPYQPQHF.